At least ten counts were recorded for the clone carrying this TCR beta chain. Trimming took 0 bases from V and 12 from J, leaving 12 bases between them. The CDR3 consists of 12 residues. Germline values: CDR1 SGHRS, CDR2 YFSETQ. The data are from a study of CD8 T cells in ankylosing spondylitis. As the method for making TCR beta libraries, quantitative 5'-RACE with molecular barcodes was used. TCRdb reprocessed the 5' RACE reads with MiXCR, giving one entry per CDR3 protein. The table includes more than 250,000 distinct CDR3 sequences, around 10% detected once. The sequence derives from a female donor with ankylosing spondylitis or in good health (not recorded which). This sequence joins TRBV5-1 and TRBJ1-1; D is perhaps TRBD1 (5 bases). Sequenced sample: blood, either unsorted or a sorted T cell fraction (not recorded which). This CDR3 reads CASSLAGGDSFF. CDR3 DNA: TGCGCCAGCAGCTTGGCCGGAGGGGATTCTTTCTTT.